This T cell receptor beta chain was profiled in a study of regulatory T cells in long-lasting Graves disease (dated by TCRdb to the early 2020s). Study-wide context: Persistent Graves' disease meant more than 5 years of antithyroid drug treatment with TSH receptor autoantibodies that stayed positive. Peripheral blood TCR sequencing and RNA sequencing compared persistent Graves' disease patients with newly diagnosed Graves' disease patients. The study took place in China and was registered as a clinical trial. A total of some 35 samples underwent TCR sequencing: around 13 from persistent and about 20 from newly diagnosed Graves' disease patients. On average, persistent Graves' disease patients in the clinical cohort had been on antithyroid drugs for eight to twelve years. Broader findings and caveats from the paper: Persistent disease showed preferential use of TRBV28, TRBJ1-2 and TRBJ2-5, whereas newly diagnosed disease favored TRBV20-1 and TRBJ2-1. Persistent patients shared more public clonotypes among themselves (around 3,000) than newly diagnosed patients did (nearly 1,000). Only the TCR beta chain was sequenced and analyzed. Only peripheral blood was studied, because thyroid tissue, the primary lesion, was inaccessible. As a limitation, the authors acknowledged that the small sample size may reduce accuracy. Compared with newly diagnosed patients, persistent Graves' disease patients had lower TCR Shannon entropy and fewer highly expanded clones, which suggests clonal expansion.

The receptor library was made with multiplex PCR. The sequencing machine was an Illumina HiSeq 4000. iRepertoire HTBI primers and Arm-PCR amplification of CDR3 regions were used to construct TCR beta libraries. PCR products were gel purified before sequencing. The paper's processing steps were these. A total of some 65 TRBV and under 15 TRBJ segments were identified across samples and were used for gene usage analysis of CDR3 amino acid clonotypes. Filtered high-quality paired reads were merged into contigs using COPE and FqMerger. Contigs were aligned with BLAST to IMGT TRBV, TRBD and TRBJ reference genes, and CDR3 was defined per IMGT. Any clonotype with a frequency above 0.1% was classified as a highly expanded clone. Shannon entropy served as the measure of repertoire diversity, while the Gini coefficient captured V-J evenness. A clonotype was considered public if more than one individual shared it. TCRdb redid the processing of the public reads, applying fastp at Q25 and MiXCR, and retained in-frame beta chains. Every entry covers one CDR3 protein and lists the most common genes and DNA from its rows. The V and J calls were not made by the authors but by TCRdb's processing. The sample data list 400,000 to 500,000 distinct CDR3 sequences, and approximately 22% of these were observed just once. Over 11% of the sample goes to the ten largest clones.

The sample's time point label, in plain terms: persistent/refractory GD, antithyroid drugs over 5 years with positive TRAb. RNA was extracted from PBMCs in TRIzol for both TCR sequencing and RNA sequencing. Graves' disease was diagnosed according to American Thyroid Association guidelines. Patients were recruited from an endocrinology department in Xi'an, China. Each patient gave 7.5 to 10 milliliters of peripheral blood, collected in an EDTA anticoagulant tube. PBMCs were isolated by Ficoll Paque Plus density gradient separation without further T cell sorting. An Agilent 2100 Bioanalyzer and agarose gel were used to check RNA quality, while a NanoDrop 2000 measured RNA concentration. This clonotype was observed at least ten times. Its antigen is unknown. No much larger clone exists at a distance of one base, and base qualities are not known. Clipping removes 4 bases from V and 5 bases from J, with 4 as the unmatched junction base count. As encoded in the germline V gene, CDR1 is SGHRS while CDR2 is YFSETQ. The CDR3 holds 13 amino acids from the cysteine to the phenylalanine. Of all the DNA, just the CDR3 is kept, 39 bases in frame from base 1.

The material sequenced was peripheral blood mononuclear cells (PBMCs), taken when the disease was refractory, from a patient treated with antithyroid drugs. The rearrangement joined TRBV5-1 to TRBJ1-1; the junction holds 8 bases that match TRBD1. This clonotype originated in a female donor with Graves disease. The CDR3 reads CASSQGARTEAFF. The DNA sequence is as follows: TGCGCCAGCAGCCAGGGGGCGAGGACTGAAGCTTTCTTT.